The clone carrying this T cell receptor beta chain appeared a few times. The CDR3 length is 13 residues. The data derive from a study of blood T cell repertoires in COVID-19. Looking at the study overall: The United States, Italy and Spain were the sources of the acute and convalescent COVID-19 samples. The cDNA or gDNA used as material had been derived from T cells, B-cell-depleted T cells, or PBMCs.

Original analysis: Reference gene primers were amplified, and this amplification served to estimate nucleated cell counts. Data came from immunoSEQ multiplex PCR; TCRdb stores just in-frame clones and leaves some out. Clone size and the V and J calls come from that table; the DNA yielded D and trimming. This sample has roughly 90,000 clones, with around 86% found just once. This TCR came from a man aged 35 to 55 with acute or convalescent COVID-19. The chain is built from TRBV1 and TRBJ2-2; TRBD2, the table's D call, lacks a check against the DNA. TRBV1 is deemed a pseudogene. Sequenced: peripheral blood. The CDR3 here is CTSSHNGDEELFF. Written as DNA, the CDR3 is TGCACCAGCAGCCATAATGGAGACGAGGAGCTGTTTTTT.